A single sample gave rise to the 14 T cell receptor beta chains below, sequenced in a study of response to subunit inactivated influenza vaccine. A single record per CDR3 protein comes from TCRdb applying MiXCR to the RT-PCR reads. The data hold about half a million distinct CDR3 sequences, with 25% observed a single time. This specimen consisted of CD4+ T cells sorted from PBMCs, obtained around 5 days after vaccination. These receptors came from a man aged 45 to 65 who received an inactivated influenza vaccine.

The V gene is TRBV11-2, the J gene TRBJ2-1; D may be TRBD1 (5 bases). V was shortened by 1 base and J by 0 bases, with 19 bases between the two germline ends. The CDR3 length is 19 residues. CDR1 and CDR2 (germline): SGHAT, FQNNGV. As DNA, the CDR3 is TGTGCCAGCAGCTTAGGAAGGGGCACAGTAGTGAGCTCCTACAATGAGCAGTTCTTC. It translates to CASSLGRGTVVSSYNEQFF.

This clonotype was recorded a few times. CDR3: CATSDTGTGDYEQYF. In nucleotides, the CDR3 is TGTGCCACCAGTGATACCGGGACAGGGGACTACGAGCAGTACTTC. This sequence joins TRBV24-1 and TRBJ2-7; the match to TRBD1 covers 10 bases. With V trimmed by 3 bases and J by 3 bases, 4 bases remained unmatched. The CDR3 has 15 amino acids. Germline CDR1 and CDR2: KGHDR and SFDVKD.

This clonotype was seen a handful of times. This chain uses TRBV5-6 with TRBJ2-3; no reliable D call. V dropped 1 base and J dropped 2 bases, with 8 bases sitting between them. This CDR3 is built from 14 residues. Germline CDR1 is SGHDT and CDR2 is YYEEEE. The CDR3: CASSLSHLTDTQYF. The CDR3 region has the DNA TGTGCCAGCAGCTTGTCGCACCTCACAGATACGCAGTATTTT. The variable domain in full, completed from reference TRBV5-6 and TRBJ2-3, reads DAGVTQSPTHLIKTRGQQVTLRCSPKSGHDTVSWYQQALGQGPQFIFQYYEEEERQRGNFPDRFSGHQFPNYSSELNVNALLLGDSALYLCASSLSHLTDTQYFGPGTRLTVL.

This sequence joins TRBV9 and TRBJ1-1; a possible D gene is TRBD1 (5 bases). Trimming cost V 0 bases and J 5 bases, with 14 bases left between them. The CDR3 is 15 amino acids. Germline values: CDR1 SGDLS, CDR2 YYNGEE. This CDR3 is CASSVEAGLVTEAFF. CDR3 bases: TGTGCCAGCAGCGTAGAGGCGGGGCTGGTTACTGAAGCTTTCTTT.

This rearrangement joins TRBV5-1 to TRBJ1-6; D is ambiguous. The CDR3 runs to 13 residues. V lost 1 base to trimming and J lost 8 bases, with 7 bases between them. The germline V gene has CDR1 SGHRS and CDR2 YFSETQ. This chain's CDR3 is CASSLSGDSPLHF. DNA for the CDR3: TGCGCCAGCAGCTTGTCTGGGGATTCACCCCTCCACTTT.

This chain joins TRBV6-5 and TRBJ1-2, with D hard to call. Germline assignment: CDR1 MNHEY and CDR2 SVGAGI. The CDR3 contains 13 residues. Trimming removed 0 bases from V and 4 bases from J, with 6 bases in between. This chain's CDR3 is CASSYSSSYGYTF. The CDR3 DNA is TGTGCCAGCAGTTACTCGAGTAGCTATGGCTACACCTTC.

The table lists this clonotype with a few counts. The chain links TRBV20-1 to TRBJ2-3; maybe TRBD2 (6 bases). Per germline, CDR1 DFQATT and CDR2 SNEGSKA (reference sequence). This CDR3 has 14 residues. Trimming took 2 bases from V and 3 from J, leaving 12 bases between them. The CDR3 DNA reads as TGCAGTGCTAGATCTGCGGGATTAACAGATACGCAGTATTTT. Its translation: CSARSAGLTDTQYF.

This rearrangement joins TRBV7-9 to TRBJ2-7, with unresolved D. From germline, CDR1 is SEHNR and CDR2 FQNEAQ (reference sequence). V lost 5 bases to trimming and J lost 3 bases, with 11 bases between them. The CDR3 is 13 residues long. CDR3 residues: CASSASTVYEQYF. The DNA of the CDR3 is TGTGCCAGCAGCGCTTCGACCGTCTACGAGCAGTACTTC.

The chain joins TRBV12-3 or TRBV12-4 to TRBJ2-7, with D perhaps matching TRBD2 (6 bases). The V end was cut by 5 bases, the J end by 2 bases, with 13 bases between. The CDR3 has 14 residues. The CDR3 protein is CASSVGTATYEQYF. The DNA for the CDR3 is TGTGCCAGCAGTGTGGGGACTGCGACCTACGAGCAGTACTTC.

V usage is TRBV18 and J usage is TRBJ2-5; D may be TRBD2 (6 bases). The germline gives CDR1 KGHSH, CDR2 LQKENI. Trimming took 6 bases from V and 0 from J, leaving 20 bases between them. The CDR3 spans 17 residues. The CDR3 reads CASSFVPAGRYQETQYF. Written as DNA, the CDR3 is TGTGCCAGCTCCTTCGTGCCTGCGGGGCGGTACCAAGAGACCCAGTACTTC.

The V call is TRBV7-9, the J call TRBJ2-4; D is unresolved. V was cut by 1 base and J by 2 bases, with 3 bases left in between. The CDR3 has 13 residues. The germline CDR1 and CDR2 sequences are SEHNR and FQNEAQ (reference sequence). CDR3 coding DNA: TGTGCCAGCAGCTTAGGCACCAAAAACATTCAGTACTTC. Protein sequence: CASSLGTKNIQYF.

This clonotype was observed a few times. The chain joins TRBV2 to TRBJ2-7; 9 bases fit TRBD2. V lost 7 bases, J lost 10 bases, and 17 bases stayed unmatched. Germline-derived CDR1 and CDR2 are SNHLY and FYNNEI. The CDR3 runs 15 residues. The CDR3 sequence: CASTDSGSPPTKQYF. CDR3 nucleotide sequence: TGTGCCAGCACTGATAGCGGGAGCCCTCCTACGAAACAGTACTTC.

This clonotype was observed a handful of times. The chain is built from TRBV11-2 and TRBJ2-3; D may match TRBD1 or TRBD2 (6 bases each). CDR3 length: 16 residues. The germline V and J ends were trimmed by 1 base and 4 bases, with 15 bases remaining between them. The germline gives CDR1 SGHAT, CDR2 FQNNGV. The CDR3 DNA reads as TGTGCCAGCAGCTTAGGGCCCCCGGGGGCGGCAGATACGCAGTATTTT. Its protein product is CASSLGPPGAADTQYF.

This clonotype has only a few counts. The chain joins TRBV28 to TRBJ2-7, with no clear D. Germline CDR1 reads MDHEN; CDR2 reads SYDVKM. The V gene lost 6 bases and the J gene lost 5 bases, with 17 bases spanning the gap. The CDR3 covers 14 residues. CDR3 region: CASSQAGPLDEQYF. In DNA form, the CDR3 reads TGTGCCAGCAGCCAAGCAGGCCCGTTGGACGAGCAGTACTTC.